Below, one TCR beta chain is given with its context. Its antigen remains unidentified. Treatment meaning: roughly 10-day PBMC culture with coronavirus spike peptide pools or control peptides (ViraFEST assay). The culture of 2 million to 2.5 million PBMCs per well included 8 to 10 IU/ml IL-2 and approximately 10 ug/ml peptide pools. The V gene end was trimmed by 3 bases and the J gene end by 10 bases; junction bases not matched to a gene: 6. CDR1 MGHDK and CDR2 SYGVNS come from the germline V gene. This CDR3 is built from 14 residues. Cultured CD4+ T cells had their DNA profiled by the Oncomine TCR Beta short-read assay. TCRdb ran MiXCR on the PCR reads and lists one entry per CDR3 protein. The sample holds about 15,000 distinct CDR3 sequences; about 57% are singletons and the top ten take approximately 12%. This specimen comes from a study of vaccination and CD4 T cells after COVID-19. Across the whole study: Post-diagnosis, post-COVID samples were collected after a median approximately 92 days, ranging 35 to 161.

The specimen was CD4+ T cells from blood, cultured in vitro. V gene TRBV25-1 combines with J gene TRBJ1-6, with 7 positions matching TRBD1. This clonotype was sampled from a human donor who had recovered from COVID-19. The CDR3 reads CASSDVGGESPLHF. CDR3 sequence (DNA): TGTGCCAGCAGTGATGTAGGGGGCGAGTCACCCCTCCACTTT.